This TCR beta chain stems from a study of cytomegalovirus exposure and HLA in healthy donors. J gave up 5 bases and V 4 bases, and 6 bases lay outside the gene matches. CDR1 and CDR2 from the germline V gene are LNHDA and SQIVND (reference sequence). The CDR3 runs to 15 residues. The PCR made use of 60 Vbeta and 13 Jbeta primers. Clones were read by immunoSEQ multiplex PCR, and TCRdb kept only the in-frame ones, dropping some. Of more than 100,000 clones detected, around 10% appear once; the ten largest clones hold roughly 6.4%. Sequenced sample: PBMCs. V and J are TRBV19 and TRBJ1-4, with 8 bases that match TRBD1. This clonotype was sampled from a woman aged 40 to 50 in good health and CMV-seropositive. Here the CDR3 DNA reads TGTGCCAGTAGTAAGGGACAGGTTCGAAATGAAAAACTGTTTTTT. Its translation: CASSKGQVRNEKLFF.